This T cell receptor (beta chain) was captured in a study of T cells in Graves' hyperthyroidism and ophthalmopathy. TCR beta CDR3 regions were amplified from RNA transcripts. With the HTBI primer set, the TCR CDR3 went through a first round of RT-PCR. TCRdb called the multiplex PCR reads again in MiXCR, with one record for every CDR3 protein. The sample lists fewer than 600,000 distinct CDR3 sequences; about 15% were seen once. This clonotype was seen a handful of times. Diagnoses used clinical symptoms, serum thyroxine and TRAb, thyroid ultrasound and orbital computed tomography. There are 12 residues in the CDR3. Germline V gene data show CDR1 as SGHDT and CDR2 as YYEEEE. Trimming cost V 1 base and J 3 bases, with 5 bases left between them.

The sequence was collected from a woman under 30 with Graves' hyperthyroidism. The rearrangement links TRBV5-6 to TRBJ2-7; no clear D. Sample: blood. DNA for the CDR3: TGTGCCAGCAGCTTGAATAACTACGAGCAGTACGTC. It translates to CASSLNNYEQYV.